The next 8 T cell receptor beta chains were all read from a single sample in a study of T-cell reconstitution after alpha-beta-depleted transplantation in children. Preparation of the TCRbeta library used unique molecular identifiers. TCRdb reprocessed the PCR reads with MiXCR, giving one entry per CDR3 protein. The sample lists 200,000 to 300,000 distinct CDR3 sequences; less than 9% were seen once. The sequencing used PBMCs, mostly from graft donor cells, collected 180 days after TCRalphabeta/CD19-depleted stem cell transplant. Receptor source: a male patient between 10 and 17 years old who had a stem cell transplant for acute lymphoblastic leukemia, so the T cells may come from the graft donor.

The J gene is TRBJ2-7, the V gene TRBV7-2; 8 bases align to TRBD1. Germline values: CDR1 SGHTA, CDR2 FQGNSA. Losses at the gene ends were 3 bases for V and 7 bases for J; bases not matched to a gene: 8. This CDR3 has 14 amino acids. This CDR3 reads CASSLYRGTEEQYF. CDR3 sequence (DNA): TGTGCCAGCAGCTTGTACAGGGGGACCGAAGAGCAGTACTTC.

This clonotype was observed many times. This chain uses TRBV15 with TRBJ2-3; 7 nucleotides align to TRBD2. J was trimmed by 2 bases and V by 0 bases; bases with no gene match: 8. CDR1 and CDR2 (germline): LNHNV, YYDKDF (reference sequence). This CDR3 comprises 17 residues. CDR3 DNA: TGTGCCACCAGCAGAGATCTTGGTACTAGCGACACAGATACGCAGTATTTT. Protein: CATSRDLGTSDTDTQYF. The entire variable domain, with the rest obtained from reference TRBV15 and TRBJ2-3, is as follows: DAMVIQNPRYQVTQFGKPVTLSCSQTLNHNVMYWYQQKSSQAPKLLFHYYDKDFNNEADTPDNFQSRRPNTSFCFLDIRSPGLGDTAMYLCATSRDLGTSDTDTQYFGPGTRLTVL.

The rearrangement joins TRBV6-1 to TRBJ2-3; tentative D call: TRBD1 (5 bases). V was pared by 6 bases and J by 7 bases, with 14 bases between. The CDR3 covers 13 residues. CDR1 is MNHNS and CDR2 is SASEGT in the germline V gene. The CDR3 bases are TGTGCCAGCAGACGGACATTGTGGAATACGCAGTATTTT. Amino acids: CASRRTLWNTQYF.

This clonotype was found many times. CDR3: CASSEEGVGEQFF. The CDR3 DNA reads TGTGCCAGCAGCGAAGAGGGGGTTGGTGAGCAGTTCTTC. V is TRBV9 and J is TRBJ2-1, with D maybe TRBD1 (6 bases). Germline values: CDR1 SGDLS, CDR2 YYNGEE. This CDR3 has 13 amino acids. The germline V and J ends were trimmed by 3 bases and 9 bases, with 13 bases remaining between them.

This clonotype occurred many times. The rearrangement joins TRBV9 to TRBJ2-3, with 15 bases identical to TRBD2. The junction had 12 bases not matched to a gene; V was cut back by 3 bases and J by 7 bases. The CDR3 is made up of 18 amino acids. Per the germline V gene, CDR1 is SGDLS and CDR2 is YYNGEE. CDR3 nucleotides: TGTGCCAGCAGCGAGGGACTAGCGGGAGGAGGGGCACAATATACGCAGTATTTT. This sequence encodes CASSEGLAGGGAQYTQYF.

At least ten counts were recorded for this clonotype. V is TRBV5-1 and J is TRBJ2-7; tentatively, D is TRBD2 (6 bases). The CDR3 covers 15 residues. Germline values: CDR1 SGHRS, CDR2 YFSETQ. V dropped 4 bases and J dropped 0 bases, with 14 bases sitting between them. CDR3 bases: TGCGCCAGCAGCCCTAGTGGACTAAGCTCCTACGAGCAGTACTTC. Protein product: CASSPSGLSSYEQYF.

This clonotype was seen ten or more times. The rearrangement joins TRBV19 to TRBJ1-6; TRBD1 agrees at 8 bases. The trim removed 5 bases at V and 8 bases at J, leaving 5 bases unmatched. The germline V gene has CDR1 LNHDA and CDR2 SQIVND (reference sequence). CDR3 length: 14 residues. The CDR3 nucleotides are TGTGCCAGTAGTGGGGGACAGGCGTATTCACCCCTCCACTTT. Translating it yields CASSGGQAYSPLHF.

This clonotype was counted ten times or more. The chain joins TRBV7-2 to TRBJ1-5; D possibly corresponds to TRBD1 (6 bases). In germline, CDR1 is SGHTA, CDR2 FQGNSA. V lost 1 base to trimming and J lost 4 bases, with 14 bases between them. The length of the CDR3 is 16 residues. Here the CDR3 reads CASSLVTARGNQPQHF. The CDR3 coding sequence is TGTGCCAGCAGCTTAGTGACAGCCAGGGGTAATCAGCCCCAGCATTTT.